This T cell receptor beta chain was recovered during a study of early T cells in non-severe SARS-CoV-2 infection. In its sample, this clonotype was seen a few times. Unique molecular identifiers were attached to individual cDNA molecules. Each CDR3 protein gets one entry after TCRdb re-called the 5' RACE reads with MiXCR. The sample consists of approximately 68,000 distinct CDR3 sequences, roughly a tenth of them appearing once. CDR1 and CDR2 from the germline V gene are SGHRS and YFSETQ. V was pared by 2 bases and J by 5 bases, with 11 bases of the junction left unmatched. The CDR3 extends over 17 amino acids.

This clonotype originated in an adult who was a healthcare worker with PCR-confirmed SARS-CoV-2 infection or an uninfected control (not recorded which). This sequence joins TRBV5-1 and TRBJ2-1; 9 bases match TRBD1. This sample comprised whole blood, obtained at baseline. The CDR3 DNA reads TGCGCCAGCAGCTTACTCCCCCGGGACAGGGCGAACAATGAGCAGTTCTTC. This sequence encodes CASSLLPRDRANNEQFF.